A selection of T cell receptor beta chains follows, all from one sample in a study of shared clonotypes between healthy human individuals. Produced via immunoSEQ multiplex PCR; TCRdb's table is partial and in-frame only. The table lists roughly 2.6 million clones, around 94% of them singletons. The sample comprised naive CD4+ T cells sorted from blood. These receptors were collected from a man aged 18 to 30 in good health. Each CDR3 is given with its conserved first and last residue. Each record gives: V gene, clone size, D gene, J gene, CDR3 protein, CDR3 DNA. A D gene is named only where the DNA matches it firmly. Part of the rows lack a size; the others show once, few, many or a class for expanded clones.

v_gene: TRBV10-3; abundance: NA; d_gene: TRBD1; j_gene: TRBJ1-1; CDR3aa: CAISEGDRAEAFF; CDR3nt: TGTGCCATCAGCGAAGGCGACAGGGCTGAAGCTTTCTTT
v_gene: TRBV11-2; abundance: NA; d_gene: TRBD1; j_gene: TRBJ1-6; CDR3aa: CASSSGQGKESPLHF; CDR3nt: TGTGCCAGCAGCTCGGGACAGGGGAAGGAGTCACCCCTCCACTTT
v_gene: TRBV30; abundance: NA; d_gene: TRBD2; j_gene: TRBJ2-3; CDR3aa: CAWTRGLAGGPIDTQYF; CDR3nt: TGTGCCTGGACCCGCGGACTAGCGGGAGGGCCGATAGATACGCAGTATTTT
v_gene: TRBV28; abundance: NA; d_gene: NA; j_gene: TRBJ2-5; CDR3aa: CASSPEGQGGETQYF; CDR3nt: TGTGCCAGCAGCCCAGAGGGTCAGGGGGGCGAGACCCAGTACTTC
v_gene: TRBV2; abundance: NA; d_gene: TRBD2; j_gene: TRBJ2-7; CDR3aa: CASSGLAGVSYEQYF; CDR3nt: TGTGCCAGCTCAGGACTAGCGGGGGTCTCCTACGAGCAGTACTTC
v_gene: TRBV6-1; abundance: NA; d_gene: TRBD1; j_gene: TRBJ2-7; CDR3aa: CASSFDRGTYEQYF; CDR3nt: TGTGCCAGCAGTTTCGACAGGGGGACCTACGAGCAGTACTTC
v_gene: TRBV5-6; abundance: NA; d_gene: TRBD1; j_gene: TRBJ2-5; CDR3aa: CASSAGTGRRQETQYF; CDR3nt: TGTGCCAGCAGTGCAGGGACAGGGCGGCGCCAAGAGACCCAGTACTTC
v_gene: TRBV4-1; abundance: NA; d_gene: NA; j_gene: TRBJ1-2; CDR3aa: CASRNSGALGYTF; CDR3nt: TGCGCCAGCAGAAACTCGGGGGCCCTCGGCTACACCTTC
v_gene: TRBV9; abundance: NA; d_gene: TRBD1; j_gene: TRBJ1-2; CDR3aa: CASSPRTGGNYGYTF; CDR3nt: TGTGCCAGCAGCCCTCGGACAGGGGGGAACTATGGCTACACCTTC
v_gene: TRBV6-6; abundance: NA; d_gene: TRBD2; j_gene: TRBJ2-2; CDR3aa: CASSYGTTNTGELFF; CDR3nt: TGTGCCAGCAGTTATGGGACTACCAACACCGGGGAGCTGTTTTTT
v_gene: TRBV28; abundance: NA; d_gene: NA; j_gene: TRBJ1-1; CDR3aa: CASSLSPPNTEAFF; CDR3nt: TGTGCCAGCAGTTTGTCCCCCCCAAACACTGAAGCTTTCTTT
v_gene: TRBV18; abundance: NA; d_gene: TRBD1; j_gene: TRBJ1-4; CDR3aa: CASSPPQGEGEKLFF; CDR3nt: TGTGCCAGCTCACCACCACAGGGGGAAGGTGAAAAACTGTTTTTT
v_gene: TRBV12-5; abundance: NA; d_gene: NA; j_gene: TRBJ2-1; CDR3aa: CASGLVLADRLSSYNEQFF; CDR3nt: TGTGCTAGTGGTTTGGTACTCGCAGACAGGTTAAGCTCCTACAATGAGCAGTTCTTC
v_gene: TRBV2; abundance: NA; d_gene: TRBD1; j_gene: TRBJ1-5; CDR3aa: CASIRDREIQPQHF; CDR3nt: TGTGCCAGCATTCGGGACAGGGAAATACAGCCCCAGCATTTT
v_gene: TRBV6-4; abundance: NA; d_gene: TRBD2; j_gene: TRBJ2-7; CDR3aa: CAIREGVLNEQYF; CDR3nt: TGTGCCATTCGGGAGGGGGTTCTCAACGAGCAGTACTTC
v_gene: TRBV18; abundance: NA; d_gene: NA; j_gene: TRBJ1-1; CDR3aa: CASSPFGSGWEGTEAFF; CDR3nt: TGTGCCAGCTCACCGTTCGGTTCAGGGTGGGAAGGCACTGAAGCTTTCTTT
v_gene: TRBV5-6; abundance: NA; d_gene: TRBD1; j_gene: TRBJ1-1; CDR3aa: CASSGQGGDTEAFF; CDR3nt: TGTGCCAGCAGCGGACAGGGGGGAGACACTGAAGCTTTCTTT
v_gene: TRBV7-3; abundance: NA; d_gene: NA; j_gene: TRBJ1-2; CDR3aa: CASSPERASGYTF; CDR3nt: TGTGCCAGCAGCCCGGAGAGGGCGTCTGGCTACACCTTC
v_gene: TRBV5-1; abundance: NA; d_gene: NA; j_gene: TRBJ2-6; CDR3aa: CASSLSGHGANVLTF; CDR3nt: TGCGCCAGCAGCTTGTCCGGACATGGGGCCAACGTCCTGACTTTC
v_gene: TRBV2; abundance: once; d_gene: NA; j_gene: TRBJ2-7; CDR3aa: CASRLGGYEQYF; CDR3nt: TGTGCCAGCAGACTAGGCGGATACGAGCAGTACTTC
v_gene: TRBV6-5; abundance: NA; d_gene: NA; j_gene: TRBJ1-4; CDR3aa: CASSGRDEKLFF; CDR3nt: TGTGCCAGCAGTGGCCGGGATGAAAAACTGTTTTTT
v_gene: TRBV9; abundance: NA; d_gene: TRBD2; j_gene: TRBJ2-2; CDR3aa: CASHPGTRDTGELFF; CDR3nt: TGTGCCAGCCACCCCGGGACTAGAGACACCGGGGAGCTGTTTTTT
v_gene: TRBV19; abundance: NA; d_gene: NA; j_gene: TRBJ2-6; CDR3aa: CASSSHGANVLTF; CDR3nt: TGTGCCAGTAGCTCTCACGGGGCCAACGTCCTGACTTTC
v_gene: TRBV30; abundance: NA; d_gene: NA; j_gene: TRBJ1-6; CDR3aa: CAWQGSSYNSPLHF; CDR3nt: TGTGCCTGGCAGGGGAGCTCCTATAATTCACCTCTCCACTTT
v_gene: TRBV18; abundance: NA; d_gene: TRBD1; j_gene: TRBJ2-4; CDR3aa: CASSPTTGEPKNIQYF; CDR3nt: TGTGCCAGCTCACCAACCACAGGGGAGCCCAAAAACATTCAGTACTTC
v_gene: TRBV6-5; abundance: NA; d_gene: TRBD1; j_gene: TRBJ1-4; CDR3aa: CASSSPGQGLFF; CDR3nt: TGTGCCAGCAGTTCCCCCGGACAGGGACTGTTTTTT